The 20 T cell receptor beta chains below come from one sample, sequenced in a study of T cell responses to AZD1222 COVID-19 vaccine. Clones were read by immunoSEQ multiplex PCR, and TCRdb kept only the in-frame ones, dropping some. The sample records 100,000 to 150,000 clones, approximately 88% being singletons. The sequencing used peripheral blood, collected on day 0 of AZD1222 vaccination. The receptors were gathered from an adult in good health.

The chain joins TRBV2 to TRBJ1-1, with D tentatively TRBD1 (5 bases). Germline values: CDR1 SNHLY, CDR2 FYNNEI. V was cut by 6 bases and J by 8 bases, with 7 bases left in between. This CDR3 spans 10 amino acids. The CDR3 spells CASSRGEAFF. The CDR3 DNA follows: TGTGCCAGCAGCCGGGGGGAAGCTTTCTTT. Together with reference TRBV2 and TRBJ1-1, the CDR3 gives the full variable domain: EPEVTQTPSHQVTQMGQEVILRCVPISNHLYFYWYRQILGQKVEFLVSFYNNEISEKSEIFDDQFSVERPDGSNFTLKIRSTKLEDSAMYFCASSRGEAFFGQGTRLTVV.

This rearrangement joins TRBV6-5 to TRBJ2-7, with TRBD2 identical over 7 bases. This CDR3 spans 13 amino acids. The germline CDR1 and CDR2 sequences are MNHEY and SVGAGI. V lost 6 bases, J lost 3 bases, and 5 bases stayed unmatched. CDR3 loop: CASSQGGGYEQYF. DNA of the CDR3: TGTGCCAGCAGCCAAGGCGGGGGCTACGAGCAGTACTTC.

The V and J genes are TRBV30 and TRBJ1-1; D gene ambiguous. This CDR3 is built from 16 residues. Germline CDR1 and CDR2: GTSNPN and SVGIG (reference sequence). Between the trimmed V and J ends, which lost 1 base and 4 bases, there was a span of 19 bases. CDR3: CAWSEGLGVAGTEAFF. Here the CDR3 DNA reads TGTGCCTGGAGTGAGGGTCTTGGGGTTGCGGGCACTGAAGCTTTCTTT.

The rearrangement uses TRBV9 and TRBJ1-1; TRBD1 is a possible D gene (5 bases). This CDR3 is 16 amino acids long. The germline V and J ends were trimmed by 0 bases and 3 bases, with 15 bases remaining between them. Germline CDR1 reads SGDLS; CDR2 reads YYNGEE. The CDR3 protein is CASSVGLLRGDTEAFF. CDR3 nucleotides: TGTGCCAGCAGCGTAGGGCTGCTCCGGGGGGACACTGAAGCTTTCTTT.

This chain connects TRBV5-4 to TRBJ1-6, with D uncertain. V lost 0 bases to trimming and J lost 10 bases, with 11 bases between them. Germline-derived CDR1 and CDR2 are SGHNT and YYREEE (reference sequence). This CDR3 is built from 14 residues. CDR3 nucleotides: TGTGCCAGCAGCTTGGCCAGAGGAAACTCACCCCTCCACTTT. This sequence encodes CASSLARGNSPLHF.

The chain uses TRBV9 and TRBJ1-1; D may be TRBD1 (5 bases). Trimming took 0 bases from V and 6 from J, leaving 12 bases between them. Germline CDR1 SGDLS, CDR2 YYNGEE. The CDR3 is made up of 14 amino acids. This chain's CDR3 is CASSVDGAGPEAFF. The CDR3 coding sequence is TGTGCCAGCAGCGTAGACGGGGCGGGGCCTGAAGCTTTCTTT.

This chain joins TRBV4-2 and TRBJ2-5, with 10 positions matching TRBD2. Germline trimming cut 5 bases from V and 5 bases from J; bases unmatched to any gene: 8. The CDR3 is 15 amino acids. The V gene's germline CDR1 is LGHNA and CDR2 YNFKEQ. CDR3 region: CASSAYPGLAETQYF. CDR3 sequence (DNA): TGTGCCAGCAGCGCTTACCCGGGACTAGCGGAGACCCAGTACTTC.

V is TRBV6-5 and J is TRBJ2-2; D is possibly TRBD2 (6 bases). V was clipped by 4 bases and J by 8 bases, with 11 bases between them. The CDR3 loop spans 13 amino acids. In germline, CDR1 is MNHEY, CDR2 SVGAGI. CDR3 nucleotides: TGTGCCAGCAGTTGGGGGGTATCGGGGGAGCTGTTTTTT. It encodes CASSWGVSGELFF.

Regarding this clone: The same CDR3 can be traced to other DNA sequences in this sample. The chain uses TRBV24-1 and TRBJ1-2, with TRBD1 as a possible D gene (5 bases). Trimming removed 4 bases at V and 8 bases at J, with 10 bases between. The germline gives CDR1 KGHDR, CDR2 SFDVKD. The CDR3 spans 12 residues. The CDR3 sequence: CATSDPSGGYTF. CDR3 DNA sequence: TGTGCCACCAGTGACCCTTCAGGGGGCTACACCTTC.

The chain uses TRBV25-1 and TRBJ1-4; D is possibly TRBD1 (6 bases). V was cut by 3 bases and J by 4 bases, with 12 bases left in between. Germline CDR1 MGHDK, CDR2 SYGVNS. The CDR3 spans 15 residues. CDR3 in amino acids: CASSDTGKVNEKLFF. The DNA for the CDR3 is TGTGCCAGCAGTGACACAGGGAAGGTTAATGAAAAACTGTTTTTT.

This chain joins TRBV12-5 and TRBJ1-1; no firm D call. V was trimmed by 5 bases and J by 10 bases, leaving 11 bases between them. The CDR3 is 11 residues long. Germline lookup yields CDR1 LGHNT and CDR2 FRNRAP. The CDR3, as DNA: TGTGCTAGTGGTCCCATCGGTGGAGCTTTCTTT. Translating gives CASGPIGGAFF.

This chain uses TRBV6-1 with TRBJ1-1; D not certain. Germline values: CDR1 MNHNS, CDR2 SASEGT. There are 13 residues in the CDR3. V was trimmed by 3 bases and J by 2 bases, leaving 7 bases between them. This chain's CDR3 is CASSDSGNTEAFF. The CDR3 region has the DNA TGTGCCAGCAGTGATTCGGGCAACACTGAAGCTTTCTTT.

The chain has TRBV9 and TRBJ2-3, with 8 nucleotides matching TRBD2. The CDR3 runs to 17 residues. After removal of 4 bases from V and 1 base from J, the junction contained 11 bases not matched to a gene. Germline V gene sequence: CDR1 SGDLS, CDR2 YYNGEE. CDR3 in amino acids: CASSPRSGGGRTDTQYF. The CDR3 bases are TGTGCCAGCAGCCCTCGTTCGGGCGGGGGGCGCACAGATACGCAGTATTTT.

The chain carries TRBV3-1 (or the pseudogene TRBV3-2) and TRBJ2-7; 8 bases agree with TRBD1. The CDR3 spans 14 residues. Germline CDR1 reads LGHDT; CDR2 reads YNNKEL (reference sequence). Germline trimming cut 7 bases from V and 3 bases from J; bases unmatched to any gene: 8. For the CDR3, the DNA is TGTGCCAGCACCGGGACAGGTCTCTTCTACGAGCAGTACTTC. Translating it yields CASTGTGLFYEQYF.

J is TRBJ2-5 and V is TRBV7-2; TRBD1 might be the D (5 bases). Germline CDR1 and CDR2: SGHTA and FQGNSA. V dropped 5 bases and J dropped 4 bases, with 8 bases sitting between them. There are 12 residues in the CDR3. CDR3 in DNA: TGTGCCAGCAGCCGCAGGGTAGAGACCCAGTACTTC. It translates to CASSRRVETQYF.

For this clone: One end of the junction is discordant with germline, which a read error may explain. This chain joins TRBV5-5 and TRBJ2-7, with 9 bases fitting TRBD2. Germline V CDR1 and CDR2: SGHKS, YYEKEE (reference sequence). CDR3 length: 16 amino acids. The CDR3 region has the DNA TGTGCCAGCAGCTTGTGGGCGGGGGGGACCTCCGACGAGCAGTACTTC. This sequence encodes CASSLWAGGTSDEQYF. The variable domain in full, completed from reference TRBV5-5 and TRBJ2-7, reads DAGVTQSPTHLIKTRGQQVTLRCSPISGHKSVSWYQQVLGQGPQFIFQYYEKEERGRGNFPDRFSARQFPNYSSELNVNALLLGDSALYLCASSLWAGGTSDEQYFGPGTRLTVT.

The V gene is TRBV3-1 (or the pseudogene TRBV3-2), the J gene TRBJ1-6, with no clear D. The CDR3 sequence is 15 residues long. V shed 6 bases and J shed 7 bases, with 16 bases lying between them. The germline V gene encodes CDR1 LGHDT and CDR2 YNNKEL (reference sequence). CDR3: CASREEGVGNSPLHF. As DNA, the CDR3 is TGTGCCAGCAGGGAAGAGGGCGTTGGCAATTCACCCCTCCACTTT.

This sequence joins TRBV5-4 and TRBJ2-2; no clear D gene. The V gene's germline CDR1 is SGHNT and CDR2 YYREEE (reference sequence). There are 15 residues in the CDR3. Trimming stripped 0 bases from V and 4 bases from J, with 10 bases between. CDR3 protein: CASSLVIGATGELFF. CDR3 bases: TGTGCCAGCAGCTTGGTTATAGGAGCCACCGGGGAGCTGTTTTTT.

The chain combines TRBV5-1 with TRBJ1-1; TRBD1 might be the D (5 bases). The CDR3 consists of 16 residues. The germline V and J ends were trimmed by 0 bases and 3 bases, with 15 bases remaining between them. Germline V gene lookup returns CDR1 SGHRS and CDR2 YFSETQ. CDR3 sequence: CASSLVPRGSYTEAFF. The CDR3 nucleotides read TGCGCCAGCAGCTTGGTTCCGAGGGGATCGTACACTGAAGCTTTCTTT.

The genes are TRBV5-4 and TRBJ2-1; no firm D call. Trimming removed 0 bases at V and 10 bases at J, with 5 bases between. CDR3 length: 11 amino acids. The germline gives CDR1 SGHNT, CDR2 YYREEE (reference sequence). CDR3 sequence reads: CASSLGSEQFF. As DNA, the CDR3 is TGTGCCAGCAGCTTGGGAAGCGAGCAGTTCTTC.